A single sample gave rise to the 14 T cell receptor beta chains below, sequenced in a study of T cells in Graves' hyperthyroidism and ophthalmopathy. RNA transcripts served as the template for amplifying TCR beta CDR3 regions. Researchers ran a first-round RT-PCR on the TCR CDR3 using the HTBI primer set. TCRdb fed the multiplex PCR reads into MiXCR, producing one record per CDR3 protein. The sample carries about 680,000 distinct CDR3 sequences, 35% recorded once. Sequenced input: blood. The receptors were gathered from a woman between 40 and 50 years old with Graves' hyperthyroidism.

The chain is built from TRBV20-1 and TRBJ2-5, with TRBD2 identical over 13 bases. J lost 0 bases, V lost 4 bases, and 8 bases had no gene match. This CDR3 has 17 amino acids. The germline V gene has CDR1 DFQATT and CDR2 SNEGSKA (reference sequence). This CDR3 is CSAKIPGTSGNQETQYF. The CDR3 nucleotides read TGCAGTGCTAAAATACCCGGGACTAGCGGGAACCAAGAGACCCAGTACTTC.

This clonotype was observed a handful of times. This sequence joins TRBV7-2 and TRBJ2-7; no firm D call. Per germline, CDR1 SGHTA and CDR2 FQGNSA. Between the trimmed V and J ends, which lost 5 bases and 6 bases, there was a span of 17 bases. This CDR3 has 14 amino acids. The CDR3 DNA reads TGTGCCAGCAGCCTACCCCGTAACTATGCCGAGCAGTACTTC. Encoded protein: CASSLPRNYAEQYF.

The sample holds many counts of this clonotype. This sequence joins TRBV5-5 and TRBJ1-2; 11 bases are shared with TRBD1. The germline V gene encodes CDR1 SGHKS and CDR2 YYEKEE (reference sequence). This CDR3 comprises 14 residues. The trim removed 2 bases at V and 7 bases at J, leaving 4 bases unmatched. This chain's CDR3 is CASSFGQGAGGYTF. The DNA for the CDR3 is TGTGCCAGCAGCTTCGGACAGGGGGCTGGTGGCTACACCTTC. Supplemented by reference TRBV5-5 and TRBJ1-2, the full variable domain reads DAGVTQSPTHLIKTRGQQVTLRCSPISGHKSVSWYQQVLGQGPQFIFQYYEKEERGRGNFPDRFSARQFPNYSSELNVNALLLGDSALYLCASSFGQGAGGYTFGSGTRLTVV.

In regard to this clonotype: Possible read error: a much larger clone is one base away. The chain joins TRBV10-3 to TRBJ1-6; 7 positions agree with TRBD1. Losses at the gene ends were 6 bases for V and 5 bases for J; bases not matched to a gene: 4. CDR1 ENHRY and CDR2 SYGVKD come from the germline V gene. The CDR3 spans 14 residues. The CDR3 DNA reads as TGTGCCATCAGCGTCACAGGGGATAATTCACCCCTCCACTTT. As protein: CAISVTGDNSPLHF.

For the CDR3, the DNA is TGCGCCAGCACCCGGACGGGCCCCCCGAACACTGAAGCTTTCTTT. Protein product: CASTRTGPPNTEAFF. The V call is TRBV4-3, the J call TRBJ1-1; D gene uncertain. The CDR3 loop spans 15 amino acids. In germline, CDR1 is LGHNA, CDR2 YSLEER. V shed 7 bases and J shed 1 base, with 16 bases lying between them.

V and J are TRBV20-1 and TRBJ2-3; a possible D gene is TRBD2 (7 bases). Trimming took 5 bases from V and 2 from J, leaving 14 bases between them. The germline V gene encodes CDR1 DFQATT and CDR2 SNEGSKA (reference sequence). CDR3 length: 14 amino acids. CDR3 region: CSARQAGDTDTQYF. The CDR3 DNA reads as TGCAGTGCTCGACAGGCGGGGGACACAGATACGCAGTATTTT.

Details on this clonotype: A single base separates this from a much larger clone, so it may be a read error. This is likely a read error, given that the CDR3 carries no conserved phenylalanine or tryptophan at its end. The V call is TRBV20-1, the J call TRBJ2-7; TRBD1 matches 10 bases. There are 14 residues in the CDR3. J gave up 5 bases and V 3 bases, and 7 bases lay outside the gene matches. Germline values: CDR1 DFQATT, CDR2 SNEGSKA (reference sequence). The CDR3 nucleotides read TGCAGTGCTAGGGCCTGGGACAGGGGCGACGAGCAGTACCTC. Its translation is CSARAWDRGDEQYL.

The genes are TRBV20-1 and TRBJ1-4, with D uncertain. CDR3 length: 13 residues. From germline, CDR1 is DFQATT and CDR2 SNEGSKA (reference sequence). V was pared by 5 bases and J by 6 bases, with 13 bases between. The chain's CDR3 is CSARTSGHEKLFF. The CDR3 DNA is TGCAGTGCTCGGACTAGCGGGCATGAAAAACTGTTTTTT.

The CDR3 nucleotides are TGTGCCAGCCGCGGGATGGGGAACACTGAAGCTTTCTTT. It translates to CASRGMGNTEAFF. The rearrangement joins TRBV7-9 to TRBJ1-1; D gene unclear. The CDR3 runs 13 residues. Looked up from germline, CDR1 is SEHNR and CDR2 is FQNEAQ (reference sequence). The V end was cut by 8 bases, the J end by 1 base, with 11 bases between.

The gene calls are TRBV10-3 and TRBJ1-5; a possible D gene is TRBD1 (6 bases). CDR3 length equals 15 residues. V shed 6 bases and J shed 1 base, with 13 bases lying between them. The germline CDR1 and CDR2 sequences are ENHRY and SYGVKD. The CDR3 is CAISEQGGSNQPQHF. DNA of the CDR3: TGTGCCATCAGCGAACAGGGAGGAAGCAATCAGCCCCAGCATTTT.

This rearrangement joins TRBV2 to TRBJ1-2; tentatively, D is TRBD1 (6 bases). The V gene lost 1 base and the J gene lost 6 bases, with 24 bases spanning the gap. The CDR3 runs 18 residues. The germline V gene encodes CDR1 SNHLY and CDR2 FYNNEI. CDR3 in amino acids: CASSEERFRASRGNGYTF. In nucleotides, the CDR3 is TGTGCCAGCAGTGAAGAAAGGTTTAGAGCCTCTAGGGGGAATGGCTACACCTTC.

About this clonotype: This may stem from a read error, because a much larger clone lies one nucleotide away. V gene TRBV6-1 combines with J gene TRBJ1-2, with a weak D call TRBD1 (5 bases). Germline CDR1 MNHNS, CDR2 SASEGT. V lost 0 bases, J lost 6 bases, and 5 bases lay in between. CDR3 length: 12 residues. As DNA, the CDR3 is TGTGCCAGCAGTGAAGCAGGGGATGGCTACACCTTC. It specifies CASSEAGDGYTF.

As for this clonotype: Since the CDR3 does not end with the conserved phenylalanine or tryptophan, this likely comes from a read error. Because the CDR3's place on the DNA is in doubt, the DNA is left out and the CDR3 is given as listed by TCRdb. The rearrangement links TRBV14 to TRBJ2-6. The CDR3 is 8 residues long, ends included. The germline gives CDR1 SGHDN, CDR2 FVKESK. The CDR3 reads CASSQRYA.

This chain uses TRBV7-2 with TRBJ2-7; D gene uncertain. V dropped 1 base and J dropped 5 bases, with 9 bases sitting between them. Germline CDR1 is SGHTA and CDR2 is FQGNSA. The CDR3 has 13 residues. Here the CDR3 reads CASSLVGENEQYF. CDR3 DNA: TGTGCCAGCAGCTTAGTAGGTGAAAACGAGCAGTACTTC. The full variable domain, its missing parts supplied by reference TRBV7-2 and TRBJ2-7, is GAGVSQSPSNKVTEKGKDVELRCDPISGHTALYWYRQSLGQGLEFLIYFQGNSAPDKSGLPSDRFSAERTGGSVSTLTIQRTQQEDSAVYLCASSLVGENEQYFGPGTRLTVT.